This TCR beta chain was observed in a study of cytomegalovirus exposure and HLA in healthy donors. Germline lookup yields CDR1 MNHEY and CDR2 SMNVEV (reference sequence). The J segment lost 0 bases and the V segment lost 3 bases, leaving 4 bases of the junction unmatched. This CDR3 is 16 amino acids long. The PCR had 60 Vbeta and 13 Jbeta primers. Data came from immunoSEQ multiplex PCR; TCRdb stores just in-frame clones and leaves some out. The sample yields 150,000 to 200,000 clones, around 77% seen once. The TCR sequence derives from a man in his sixties in good health and CMV-seronegative. Material for sequencing was PBMCs. The chain is built from TRBV27 and TRBJ2-7; 11 bases are a match to TRBD2. The CDR3 sequence: CASSFGGLAASYEQYF. The CDR3, as DNA: TGTGCCAGCAGTTTTGGGGGACTAGCGGCCTCCTACGAGCAGTACTTC.